A selection of T cell receptor beta chains follows, all from one sample in a study of T-cell reconstitution after alpha-beta-depleted transplantation in children. MiXCR, applied by TCRdb to the PCR reads, yields one record per CDR3 protein. Of approximately 120,000 distinct CDR3 sequences in the sample, 9.7% were seen once. Here the sequenced sample was PBMCs, mostly from graft donor cells, taken 180 days after TCRalphabeta/CD19-depleted stem cell transplant. These receptors all come from a girl less than two years old who had a stem cell transplant for combined immunodeficiency, so the T cells may come from the graft donor. Each CDR3 is given with its conserved first and last residue. Each record gives: J gene, D gene, clone size, V gene, CDR3 DNA, CDR3 protein. The D gene is left open where the match is weak. Part of the rows lack a size; the others show once, few, many or a class for expanded clones.

j_gene: TRBJ2-3; d_gene: TRBD2; abundance: -; v_gene: TRBV7-9; CDR3nt: TGTGCCAGCAGCTTAACGACTAGCGTCACAGATACGCAGTATTTT; CDR3aa: CASSLTTSVTDTQYF
j_gene: TRBJ2-5; d_gene: -; abundance: few; v_gene: TRBV12-3/TRBV12-4; CDR3nt: TGTGCCAGCAGTTTTAGACTGTATCAAGAGACCCAGTACTTC; CDR3aa: CASSFRLYQETQYF
j_gene: TRBJ2-7; d_gene: -; abundance: -; v_gene: TRBV20-1; CDR3nt: TGCAGTGCTAGGGTATTATACGAGCAGTACTTC; CDR3aa: CSARVLYEQYF
j_gene: TRBJ1-5; d_gene: TRBD1; abundance: -; v_gene: TRBV28; CDR3nt: TGTGCCAGCAGTTCTCAGGGGGCGCGGAATCAGCCCCAGCATTTT; CDR3aa: CASSSQGARNQPQHF
j_gene: TRBJ2-1; d_gene: -; abundance: -; v_gene: TRBV29-1; CDR3nt: TGCAGCGTTGAAGTCGGAAGGCTTTCCTACAATGAGCAGTTCTTC; CDR3aa: CSVEVGRLSYNEQFF
j_gene: TRBJ2-3; d_gene: -; abundance: many; v_gene: TRBV7-9; CDR3nt: TGTGCCAGCAGCTTAGGCGCTGTAACGCGCACAGATACGCAGTATTTT; CDR3aa: CASSLGAVTRTDTQYF
j_gene: TRBJ2-2; d_gene: -; abundance: -; v_gene: TRBV10-3; CDR3nt: TGTGCCATCAGACTAGACGAGAACACCGGGGAGCTGTTTTTT; CDR3aa: CAIRLDENTGELFF
j_gene: TRBJ2-4; d_gene: -; abundance: few; v_gene: TRBV20-1; CDR3nt: TGCAGTGCTAGTAAGGACAGAAACATTCAGTACTTC; CDR3aa: CSASKDRNIQYF
j_gene: TRBJ2-3; d_gene: TRBD2; abundance: few; v_gene: TRBV20-1; CDR3nt: TGCAGTGCTAGCGGGGGGGAAGATACGCAGTATTTT; CDR3aa: CSASGGEDTQYF
j_gene: TRBJ1-2; d_gene: -; abundance: many; v_gene: TRBV7-6; CDR3nt: TGTGCCAGCAGCATTCAGGAAGGCTATGGCTACACCTTC; CDR3aa: CASSIQEGYGYTF
j_gene: TRBJ2-2; d_gene: -; abundance: -; v_gene: TRBV28; CDR3nt: TGTGCCAGCAGTTTTGAGGATGTGGGGAACACCGGGGAGCTGTTTTTT; CDR3aa: CASSFEDVGNTGELFF
j_gene: TRBJ2-7; d_gene: TRBD1; abundance: few; v_gene: TRBV19; CDR3nt: TGTGCCAAAGACAGGGCTGTGGACGAGCAGTACTTC; CDR3aa: CAKDRAVDEQYF
j_gene: TRBJ2-2; d_gene: -; abundance: -; v_gene: TRBV5-1; CDR3nt: TGCGCCAGCAGCCCCATTTTGGGCTTTTCGACCGGGGAGCTGTTTTTT; CDR3aa: CASSPILGFSTGELFF
j_gene: TRBJ1-1; d_gene: -; abundance: -; v_gene: TRBV12-3/TRBV12-4; CDR3nt: TGTGCCAGCACCCCAAGGAGGGGGTACACTGAAGCTTTCTTT; CDR3aa: CASTPRRGYTEAFF
j_gene: TRBJ1-5; d_gene: -; abundance: -; v_gene: TRBV27; CDR3nt: TGTGCCAGCAGTTCGACCTCTAGGGGTTTTCAGCCCCAGCATTTT; CDR3aa: CASSSTSRGFQPQHF
j_gene: TRBJ2-3; d_gene: TRBD2; abundance: -; v_gene: TRBV7-6; CDR3nt: TGTGCCAGCAGCTTATCTAGCGGGGGGTCGCTTATACTTAGCACAGATACGCAGTATTTT; CDR3aa: CASSLSSGGSLILSTDTQYF